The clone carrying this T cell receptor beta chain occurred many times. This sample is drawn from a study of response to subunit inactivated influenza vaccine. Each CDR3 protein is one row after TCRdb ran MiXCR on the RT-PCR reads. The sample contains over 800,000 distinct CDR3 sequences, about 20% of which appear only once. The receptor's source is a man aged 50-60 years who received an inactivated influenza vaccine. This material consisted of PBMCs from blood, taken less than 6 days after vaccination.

The chain's CDR3 is CSVEGRPSTDTQYF. CDR3 DNA sequence: TGCAGCGTTGAAGGCAGGCCCAGCACAGATACGCAGTATTTT. J is TRBJ2-3 and V is TRBV29-1; D is unclear. Trimming cost V 1 base and J 0 bases, with 8 bases left between them. The CDR3 totals 14 residues. Germline CDR1 and CDR2: SQVTM and ANQGSEA.